The 28 T cell receptor beta chains listed next were all sequenced from one sample in a study of T cell responses to AZD1222 COVID-19 vaccine. Produced via immunoSEQ multiplex PCR; TCRdb's table is partial and in-frame only. The sample consists of roughly 190,000 clones, more than 85% of them appearing once. The source was peripheral blood, collected 28 days after the second AZD1222 dose. The receptors come from an adult who received the AZD1222 COVID-19 vaccine.

A few counts support this clone. V is TRBV2 and J is TRBJ2-1, with 12 bases matching TRBD2. The CDR3 runs 18 residues. Per germline, CDR1 SNHLY and CDR2 FYNNEI. V gave up 6 bases and J gave up 8 bases; unmatched junction bases: 17. The chain's CDR3 is CASRPSSGRARRADEQFF. The CDR3 DNA is TGTGCCAGCAGACCATCTAGCGGGAGGGCTCGAAGAGCAGATGAGCAGTTCTTC.

A single count supports this clone. This sequence joins TRBV6-5 and TRBJ1-1; D gene ambiguous. Germline lookup yields CDR1 MNHEY and CDR2 SVGAGI. This CDR3 has 11 amino acids. V was shortened by 7 bases and J by 2 bases, with 5 bases between the two germline ends. This CDR3 is CASISNTEAFF. In DNA form, the CDR3 reads TGTGCCAGCATATCCAACACTGAAGCTTTCTTT.

This chain connects TRBV5-1 to TRBJ2-1; perhaps D is TRBD1 or TRBD2 (5 bases each). Germline loops: CDR1 SGHRS, CDR2 YFSETQ. The CDR3 is made up of 17 amino acids. V lost 4 bases and J 0 bases, leaving 17 bases between the germline ends. CDR3 sequence (DNA): TGCGCCAGCAGCCCCGGGTCACCTGGGGGCTCCTACAATGAGCAGTTCTTC. Its protein product is CASSPGSPGGSYNEQFF.

The rearrangement links TRBV4-1 to TRBJ1-1; possible D gene TRBD1, 6 bases. This CDR3 spans 14 amino acids. Germline CDR1 reads MGHRA; CDR2 reads YSYEKL. V was cut by 0 bases and J by 6 bases, with 11 bases left in between. The DNA of the CDR3 is TGCGCCAGCAGCCAAGATCCAGGGGTCCCTGAAGCTTTCTTT. Translated, it gives CASSQDPGVPEAFF.

V usage is TRBV10-3 and J usage is TRBJ1-5; TRBD1 is a possible D gene (5 bases). Per the germline V gene, CDR1 is ENHRY and CDR2 is SYGVKD. The length of the CDR3 is 14 residues. The V end lost 2 bases, the J end lost 1 base, and 6 bases lay between the germline ends. CDR3 in DNA: TGTGCCATCAGTGAGAGGGGAAGCAATCAGCCCCAGCATTTT. Translated, it gives CAISERGSNQPQHF.

V gene TRBV2 combines with J gene TRBJ1-4; D possibly corresponds to TRBD1 (5 bases). Per germline, CDR1 SNHLY and CDR2 FYNNEI. The CDR3 runs 15 residues. Between the trimmed V and J ends, which lost 4 bases and 8 bases, there was a span of 17 bases. In DNA form, the CDR3 reads TGTGCCAGCAGTGCCCAGGGAGCGGGTAGCGAAAAACTGTTTTTT. Translating it yields CASSAQGAGSEKLFF.

This clone was detected a few times. The chain joins TRBV5-4 to TRBJ1-2; possibly TRBD1 for D (5 bases). The CDR3 sequence is 16 residues long. Trimming took off 0 bases at V and 4 bases at J, with 16 bases between the two ends. The V gene's germline CDR1 is SGHNT and CDR2 YYREEE (reference sequence). CDR3: CASSLDLRQSSYGYTF. DNA of the CDR3: TGTGCCAGCAGCTTGGATCTTAGACAGTCCAGCTATGGCTACACCTTC.

The genes are TRBV7-9 and TRBJ2-6; no clear D. Trimming took off 4 bases at V and 0 bases at J, with 10 bases between the two ends. Germline V gene sequence: CDR1 SEHNR, CDR2 FQNEAQ (reference sequence). The CDR3 is made up of 16 amino acids. CDR3 in DNA: TGTGCCAGCAGCTCCCTTCAGTACTCTGGGGCCAACGTCCTGACTTTC. It specifies CASSSLQYSGANVLTF.

This chain links TRBV7-9 with TRBJ2-7; D call uncertain. V was cut by 2 bases and J by 0 bases, with 14 bases left in between. Germline values: CDR1 SEHNR, CDR2 FQNEAQ (reference sequence). The CDR3 contains 16 residues. CDR3 sequence: CASSLSGIPSSYEQYF. In nucleotides, the CDR3 is TGTGCCAGCAGCTTATCAGGCATTCCAAGCTCCTACGAGCAGTACTTC. Full variable domain (remainder filled in from reference TRBV7-9 and TRBJ2-7): DTGVSQNPRHKITKRGQNVTFRCDPISEHNRLYWYRQTLGQGPEFLTYFQNEAQLEKSRLLSDRFSAERPKGSFSTLEIQRTEQGDSAMYLCASSLSGIPSSYEQYFGPGTRLTVT.

The CDR3 sequence is CAIRKGPNTEAFF. The DNA for the CDR3 is TGTGCCATCAGGAAGGGCCCGAACACTGAAGCTTTCTTT. The chain couples TRBV10-3 to TRBJ1-1; D is unclear. The CDR3 loop spans 13 amino acids. Trimming pared 6 bases from V and 1 base from J, leaving 9 bases between. Germline CDR1 ENHRY, CDR2 SYGVKD.

The chain uses TRBV21-1 and TRBJ2-7; TRBD2, the table's D call, lacks a check against the DNA. TRBV21-1 is recorded as a pseudogene. The CDR3 is 15 residues long. CDR3 protein: CASSKDDTGGYEQYF. The CDR3 DNA sequence: TGTGCCAGCAGCAAAGACGATACGGGTGGGTACGAGCAGTACTTC.

The V call is TRBV28, the J call TRBJ2-1, with D perhaps TRBD2 (6 bases). CDR3 size: 15 residues. CDR1 and CDR2 from the germline V gene are MDHEN and SYDVKM. Trimming took off 5 bases at V and 1 base at J, with 12 bases between the two ends. CDR3: CASSTSSDSYNEQFF. CDR3 nucleotide sequence: TGTGCCAGCAGTACATCTAGCGATTCCTACAATGAGCAGTTCTTC.

In regard to this clone: At one boundary the junction diverges from the germline segment, which might be a read error. V usage is TRBV5-1 and J usage is TRBJ2-5; D is uncertain. CDR1 is SGHRS, CDR2 YFSETQ, per germline. The CDR3 length is 12 residues. The CDR3 region has the DNA TGCGTCAGCAGCTTGTCCCAAGAGACCCAGTACTTC. Protein: CVSSLSQETQYF.

The chain has TRBV9 and TRBJ2-7; D may be TRBD1 or TRBD2 (5 bases each). Looked up from germline, CDR1 is SGDLS and CDR2 is YYNGEE. This CDR3 is 15 amino acids long. Trimming left V 0 bases short and J 5 bases short, with 15 bases between. Here the CDR3 DNA reads TGTGCCAGCAGCGTAGAGGGGTCGGGAAGTAACGAGCAGTACTTC. It encodes CASSVEGSGSNEQYF. The full variable domain, with the rest looked up from reference TRBV9 and TRBJ2-7, is DSGVTQTPKHLITATGQRVTLRCSPRSGDLSVYWYQQSLDQGLQFLIQYYNGEERAKGNILERFSAQQFPDLHSELNLSSLELGDSALYFCASSVEGSGSNEQYFGPGTRLTVT.

The rearrangement uses TRBV18 and TRBJ2-7, with D tentatively TRBD1 (6 bases). Per the germline V gene, CDR1 is KGHSH and CDR2 is LQKENI. Trimming took 1 base from V and 2 from J, leaving 9 bases between them. There are 14 residues in the CDR3. The CDR3 nucleotides are TGTGCCAGCTCACCACTATACAGGGCCTACGAGCAGTACTTC. It is translated as CASSPLYRAYEQYF.

The count of this clone is one. This chain connects TRBV28 to TRBJ2-1, with D possibly TRBD2 on 6 matching bases. Germline loops: CDR1 MDHEN, CDR2 SYDVKM. The CDR3 totals 15 residues. V was shortened by 3 bases and J by 2 bases, with 11 bases between the two germline ends. In DNA form, the CDR3 reads TGTGCCAGCAGTTTGGCTAGCGCACCCTACAATGAGCAGTTCTTC. It encodes CASSLASAPYNEQFF.

The chain links TRBV7-3 to TRBJ2-2; D may be TRBD2 (6 bases). Germline CDR1 is SGHTA and CDR2 is FQGTGA. Trimming took off 5 bases at V and 6 bases at J, with 10 bases between the two ends. CDR3 length equals 13 residues. CDR3 coding DNA: TGTGCCAGCAGCCCCCGCGGGGCCGGGGAGCTGTTTTTT. Translation: CASSPRGAGELFF. Full variable domain (outside the CDR3, taken from reference TRBV7-3 and TRBJ2-2): GAGVSQTPSNKVTEKGKYVELRCDPISGHTALYWYRQSLGQGPEFLIYFQGTGAADDSGLPNDRFFAVRPEGSVSTLKIQRTERGDSAVYLCASSPRGAGELFFGEGSRLTVL.

This chain joins TRBV30 and TRBJ2-5; D perhaps matches TRBD1 (6 bases). The V end was cut by 0 bases, the J end by 0 bases, with 8 bases between. Per the germline V gene, CDR1 is GTSNPN and CDR2 is SVGIG (reference sequence). There are 14 residues in the CDR3. DNA for the CDR3: TGTGCCTGGAGTGTCCCAGGGGACCAAGAGACCCAGTACTTC. Protein sequence: CAWSVPGDQETQYF.

The sample holds one count of this clone. This chain connects TRBV28 to TRBJ2-3, with D maybe TRBD1 (5 bases). There are 16 residues in the CDR3. The germline gives CDR1 MDHEN, CDR2 SYDVKM. Deletions cut 3 bases from V and 2 bases from J, with 15 bases between. CDR3 protein: CASSFSHRTDTDTQYF. For the CDR3, the DNA is TGTGCCAGCAGTTTCTCCCACAGGACGGACACAGATACGCAGTATTTT.

CDR3 sequence: CASSPGQGAYNEQFF. Here the CDR3 DNA reads TGTGCCAGCTCACCGGGACAGGGGGCCTACAATGAGCAGTTCTTC. This chain uses TRBV18 with TRBJ2-1; 11 bases agree with TRBD1. V shed 3 bases and J 2 bases; nucleotides not matched to a gene: 0. The CDR3 is 15 residues long. Germline CDR1 and CDR2: KGHSH and LQKENI.

The gene calls are TRBV18 and TRBJ1-2; D is possibly TRBD1 (5 bases). CDR1 is KGHSH and CDR2 is LQKENI in the germline V gene. This CDR3 is built from 16 residues. V lost 3 bases and J lost 4, with 18 bases in between. CDR3 sequence (DNA): TGTGCCAGCTCACCGTCCGGGACCGCAACTTTCTATGGCTACACCTTC. It yields the protein CASSPSGTATFYGYTF.

This sequence joins TRBV6-5 and TRBJ1-2; 9 nucleotides align to TRBD1. CDR3 length: 12 amino acids. CDR1 and CDR2 (germline): MNHEY, SVGAGI. V shed 6 bases, J shed 8 bases, and the junction held 4 bases outside the gene matches. The chain's CDR3 is CASSGTGLGYTF. CDR3 nucleotide sequence: TGTGCCAGCAGCGGGACAGGGCTGGGCTACACCTTC.

This clone was seen just once. CDR3 in DNA: TGTGCCAGCAGACCGGACAGGAGGAATCAGCCCCAGCATTTT. It codes for CASRPDRRNQPQHF. This chain joins TRBV2 and TRBJ1-5, with 7 bases matching TRBD1. The CDR3 loop spans 14 amino acids. Per germline, CDR1 SNHLY and CDR2 FYNNEI. The ends lost 6 bases at V and 4 bases at J; junction bases unmatched: 6.

The chain combines TRBV28 with TRBJ2-3; D possibly corresponds to TRBD2 (6 bases). Trimming removed 4 bases from V and 3 bases from J, with 23 bases in between. Per germline, CDR1 MDHEN and CDR2 SYDVKM. This CDR3 is 18 amino acids long. CDR3 in amino acids: CASSSGWGGGIFTDTQYF. The CDR3 region has the DNA TGTGCCAGCAGTTCCGGGTGGGGTGGCGGGATTTTTACAGATACGCAGTATTTT.

The genes are TRBV7-6 and TRBJ2-7; D is unresolved. In germline, CDR1 is SGHVS, CDR2 FNYEAQ. The CDR3 is made up of 15 amino acids. Between the trimmed V and J ends, which lost 1 base and 3 bases, there was a span of 13 bases. CDR3: CASSLEWNSRYEQYF. The CDR3 DNA follows: TGTGCCAGCAGCTTAGAGTGGAACAGTCGCTACGAGCAGTACTTC.

The J gene is TRBJ2-7, the V gene TRBV11-2; TRBD1 agrees at 10 bases. Germline V gene sequence: CDR1 SGHAT, CDR2 FQNNGV. J lost 0 bases, V lost 1 base, and 6 bases had no gene match. This CDR3 is built from 17 residues. CDR3 residues: CASSLGLGTGASYEQYF. CDR3 bases: TGTGCCAGCAGCTTAGGTTTGGGGACAGGGGCCTCCTACGAGCAGTACTTC.

This clone was detected only a few times. The sample has other DNA sequences that encode this CDR3 too. The gene calls are TRBV3-1 (or the pseudogene TRBV3-2) and TRBJ2-1, with 11 bases lining up with TRBD2. Germline V gene data show CDR1 as LGHDT and CDR2 as YNNKEL (reference sequence). The V gene end was trimmed by 1 base and the J gene end by 3 bases; junction bases not matched to a gene: 2. The CDR3 has 16 amino acids. The DNA of the CDR3 is TGTGCCAGCAGCCAAGGACTAGCGGGAATCTACAATGAGCAGTTCTTC. Translated, it gives CASSQGLAGIYNEQFF.

This chain uses TRBV5-1 with TRBJ1-2, with a possible D match to TRBD1 (5 bases). Trimming cost V 0 bases and J 2 bases, with 14 bases left between them. The germline V gene encodes CDR1 SGHRS and CDR2 YFSETQ. The CDR3 is made up of 16 amino acids. Written as DNA, the CDR3 is TGCGCCAGCAGCTTGGTTCTAGGCGGGGGGAACTATGGCTACACCTTC. Encoded protein: CASSLVLGGGNYGYTF.